This TCR beta chain comes out of a study of T cells in localized non-small cell lung cancer (dated by TCRdb to 2020 to 2021). Looking at the study overall: Comparing tumors with uninvolved tumor-adjacent lungs, the study looked at the T cell repertoires of approximately 240 patients with early-stage NSCLC. The cohort comprised a few hundred treatment-naïve NSCLC patients with resected, localized lung tumors. A mean age of around 66 years was recorded for the NSCLC patients, of whom 129 were male and 95 to 110 were female. General study outcomes and caveats: The highest T cell clonality was observed in uninvolved tumor-adjacent lung, where clonality exceeded that of tumor, suggesting that antigenic responses were more focused in uninvolved tumor-adjacent lung. Since the design was exploratory, TCR variables were selected using unadjusted p-values with no false-discovery rate correction. A median of 57 of the top 100 tumor clones turned up in the paired uninvolved adjacent lung, and some 28 of those clones also ranked among the top 100 of that same adjacent lung. Longer overall survival was associated with higher blood T cell density, whereas shorter survival was associated with higher adjacent-lung clonality. Because multi-region sequencing of the tumors was not done, intratumor heterogeneity could not be ruled out.

On this clone: Its binding antigen is unknown. Base qualities are not recorded, but no much larger clone differs from it by a single base.

The immunoSEQ Assay was used to sequence TCR beta CDR3 regions from DNA. The paper's processing steps were these. T cell density was computed as TCR beta template counts normalized to usable DNA estimated by amplifying housekeeping genes. Using the preseqR package, richness was estimated by extrapolating to 120,000 templates for tissue samples and 400,000 templates for PBMC samples. Clonality was defined by subtracting Pielou's evenness from one. Tissue-enriched TCRs were identified by differential abundance testing using productive amino-acid clonotypes, minimum total count 5 and alpha 0.1. The Jaccard Index and the Morisita Overlap Index were used to measure repertoire overlap between compartments. TCR beta CDR3s were clustered by GLIPH together with public tetramer-defined viral CDR3s, and at least three viral sequences plus V-gene enrichment were required for viral motifs. The source is immuneACCESS, and TCRdb retained only in-frame sequences with V and J called. Part of the clones is not carried over; for the studies checked, unresolved V genes explain less than half of this, and the remainder is unexplained. The DNA gave D and trimming, while V, J and clone size come from that table. In all, the sample holds tens of thousands of clones, and approximately 80% of those were seen once. Of the sample, roughly 17% falls within the top ten clones.

At diagnosis, tumor, uninvolved tumor-adjacent lung and peripheral blood were collected and then preserved as a mix of FFPE and fresh-frozen material. For TCR repertoire profiling, blood samples were analyzed in the form of peripheral blood mononuclear cells. Based on the germline V gene, the CDR1 and CDR2 sequences are SGHTA and FQGNSA. The germline ends are 10 bases apart after V is trimmed by 1 base and J by 6 bases. The CDR3 runs 13 amino acids, cysteine and phenylalanine included. The only DNA kept is the CDR3, 39 bases in frame from the first base. The chain is made from TRBV7-2 and TRBJ2-7, with TRBD2 as a weak D call on 5 bases. This sequence was found in a man between 40 and 70 years old with stage III lung adenocarcinoma. The sequences come from peripheral blood mononuclear cells, collected before any cancer treatment. The CDR3 protein sequence reads: CASSLVTSGEQYF. The nucleotide sequence reads TGTGCCAGCAGCTTAGTAACAAGCGGCGAGCAGTACTTC.